This T cell receptor (beta chain) was sequenced during a study of shared clonotypes between healthy human individuals. Study details: There were three CD4 naive, three CD4 memory, two CD8 naive and one CD8 memory plates per donor.

Germline values: CDR1 WSHSY, CDR2 SAAADI. This CDR3 is built from 13 residues. V was trimmed by 5 bases and J by 0 bases, leaving 7 bases between them. The data were produced by immunoSEQ multiplex PCR, yet TCRdb's version contains in-frame clones alone and is incomplete. The sample holds roughly 680,000 clones; around 70% are singletons and the top ten take over 1.5%. Study outcomes and limitations: Sampling included only blood; tissue repertoires likely differ. Clonotypes not shared had lower generation probabilities than those common to all four donors.

With respect to this clone: Its antigen remains unknown.

None of the donors, who were healthy HIV-negative adults, had recently had acute infections or vaccinations. Source material: memory CD4+ T cells sorted from blood. Subset indicated: CD45RA-negative fraction. V gene TRBV10-2 combines with J gene TRBJ1-1; D not certain. This TCR was sampled from a woman aged 25 to 39 in good health. CDR3: CASSYGVNTEAFF. The CDR3 DNA sequence: TGCGCCAGCAGTTACGGGGTGAACACTGAAGCTTTCTTT.